This T cell receptor beta chain was obtained from a study of regulatory T cells in long-lasting Graves disease. With iRepertoire HTBI primers and Arm-PCR of CDR3 regions, TCR beta libraries were built. TCRdb reprocessed the multiplex PCR reads with MiXCR, giving one entry per CDR3 protein. The sample records over 500,000 distinct CDR3 sequences, roughly 15% being singletons. For this clonotype: This likely traces to a read error, being one base from a far larger clone.

Indicated time point: newly diagnosed GD, antithyroid drugs for less than 3 months. Following extraction of RNA from PBMCs, that RNA was used to make the TCR library. With V trimmed by 4 bases and J by 5 bases, 2 bases remained unmatched. The CDR3 extends over 14 amino acids. Germline CDR1 is LGHDT and CDR2 is YNNKEL (reference sequence). The sample also formed part of further work on T cells in Graves' hyperthyroidism and ophthalmopathy. This second report adds: Each diagnosis drew on symptoms, thyroxine, TRAb, thyroid ultrasound and orbital computed tomography findings.

Sequenced here: peripheral blood mononuclear cells (PBMCs), sampled at new diagnosis, from a patient treated with antithyroid drugs. The chain employs TRBV3-1 and TRBJ2-1; 10 bases map to TRBD2. This receptor was taken from a woman in her 30s with Graves disease. The DNA for the CDR3 is TGTGCCAGCAGCCCGGGACTAGCGAACAATGAGCAGTTCTTC. It is translated as CASSPGLANNEQFF.